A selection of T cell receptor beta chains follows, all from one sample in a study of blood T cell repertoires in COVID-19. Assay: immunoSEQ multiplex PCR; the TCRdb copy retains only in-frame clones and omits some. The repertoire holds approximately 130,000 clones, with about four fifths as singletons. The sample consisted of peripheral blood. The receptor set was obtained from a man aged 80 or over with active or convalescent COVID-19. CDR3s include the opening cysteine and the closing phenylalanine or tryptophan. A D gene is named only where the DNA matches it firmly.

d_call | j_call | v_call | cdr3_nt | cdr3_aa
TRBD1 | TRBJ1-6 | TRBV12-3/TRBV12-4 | TGTGCCAGTTCGGGACAGGGTAATTCACCCCTCCACTTT | CASSGQGNSPLHF
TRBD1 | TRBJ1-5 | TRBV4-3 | TGCGCCAGCAGCCAAGAGTCGGGGACAGGGTTTCAGCCCCAGCATTTT | CASSQESGTGFQPQHF
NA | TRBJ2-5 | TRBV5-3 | TGTGCCAGGGCTGGACTAACACAAGAGACCCAGTACTTC | CARAGLTQETQYF
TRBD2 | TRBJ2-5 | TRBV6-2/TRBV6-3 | TGTGCCAGCAGCCCCGGGGAGCGGGGGGTCCAAGAGACCCAGTACTTC | CASSPGERGVQETQYF
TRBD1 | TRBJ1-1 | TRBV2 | TGTGCCAGCAGGAGACAGGGCGGAGGGTGGACTGAAGCTTTCTTT | CASRRQGGGWTEAFF
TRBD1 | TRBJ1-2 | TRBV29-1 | TGCAGCGTTGGTACAGGGGATGGCTACACCTTC | CSVGTGDGYTF
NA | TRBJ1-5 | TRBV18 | TGTGCCAGCTCACAGGGACTTAATCAGCCCCAGCATTTT | CASSQGLNQPQHF
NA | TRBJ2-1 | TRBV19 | TGTGCCAGTAGTATTGCCGCGAGCTCCTACAATGAGCAGTTCTTC | CASSIAASSYNEQFF
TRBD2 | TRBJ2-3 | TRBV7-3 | TGTGCCAGCAGGGGACTACTCACAGATACGCAGTATTTT | CASRGLLTDTQYF
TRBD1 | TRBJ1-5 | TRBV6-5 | TGTGCCAGCAGTCCGACAGGGCAGGGTCAGCCCCAGCATTTT | CASSPTGQGQPQHF
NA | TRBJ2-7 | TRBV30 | TGTGCCTGGAGCCGAAACAGCTACGAGCAGTACTTC | CAWSRNSYEQYF